The text below deals with one T cell receptor beta chain. These data belong to a study of blood T cells in healthy people across ages. The V and J ends lost 0 bases and 4 bases, in that order; junction bases with no gene match: 9. Germline CDR1 DFQATT, CDR2 SNEGSKA (reference sequence). The CDR3 sequence is 15 residues long. The authors ran a second PCR of roughly 7 to 11 cycles using a sample-barcoded 5' primer and a J-beta primer mix. From the 5' RACE reads, TCRdb called clonotypes with MiXCR, one entry per CDR3 protein. The sample lists some 1.5 million distinct CDR3 sequences; approximately 39% were seen once.

The sequence derives from a woman aged 18-30 years in good health. The sequenced sample consisted of blood. V usage is TRBV20-1 and J usage is TRBJ2-7, with TRBD2 matching 7 bases. CDR3 amino acids: CSARDRRTRAYEQYF. The CDR3 region has the DNA TGCAGTGCTAGAGATCGGAGGACTAGGGCTTACGAGCAGTACTTC.